The 25 T cell receptor beta chains listed next were all sequenced from one sample in a study of shared clonotypes between healthy human individuals (TCRdb year 2020). Libraries were prepared through the immunoSEQ multiplex PCR assay. Entries here come from immuneACCESS through TCRdb and include only in-frame sequences with V and J called. Some clones fail to appear in such tables; in the studies checked, an unresolved V gene covers under half of the shortfall, and the cause of the remainder is unknown. The sample table contains about 590,000 clones; only one count was recorded for nearly 97% of them. The top ten clonotypes cover 0.11% of the sample. CD8 naive samples were CD45RO-negative cells positively selected for CCR7, giving a CD45RA+CCR7+ population that excluded TemRA cells. Input material: naive CD8+ T cells sorted from blood. According to the study, the label for this sample's cell subset or site signals: CD45RA+CCR7+. The receptors were sampled from a woman aged 30 to 39 in good health.

The CDR3 loop reads CASTTSPPNEQFF. The DNA of the CDR3 is TGTGCCAGCACTACGTCTCCTCCCAATGAGCAGTTCTTC. V and J are TRBV6-5 and TRBJ2-1; D unresolved. The germline V gene has CDR1 MNHEY and CDR2 SVGAGI. CDR3 size: 13 residues. V lost 7 bases, J lost 6 bases, and 13 bases lay in between.

Worth noting for this clone: This same CDR3 is encoded by further DNA sequences in the sample. This chain links TRBV6-5 with TRBJ1-1, with D possibly being TRBD1 (5 bases). The V and J ends lost 2 bases and 5 bases respectively, with 6 bases between them. Germline lookup yields CDR1 MNHEY and CDR2 SVGAGI. The length of the CDR3 is 12 residues. The CDR3 region has the DNA TGTGCCAGCAGTTACGGGGGGACTGAAGCTTTCTTT. Translated, it gives CASSYGGTEAFF.

The chain has TRBV20-1 and TRBJ2-1; 8 bases match TRBD2. V dropped 5 bases and J dropped 10; count of bases not matched to a gene: 4. The CDR3 contains 11 residues. Germline V lookup: CDR1 DFQATT, CDR2 SNEGSKA (reference sequence). DNA of the CDR3: TGCAGTGCTCCGTTAGCGGGAGAGCAGTTCTTC. Protein product: CSAPLAGEQFF.

The V and J genes are TRBV2 and TRBJ2-3; 11 bases fit TRBD2. Germline V gene sequence: CDR1 SNHLY, CDR2 FYNNEI. The V segment lost 5 bases and the J segment 6 bases; nucleotides outside the gene matches: 7. This CDR3 spans 15 amino acids. CDR3 protein: CASSKLAGVFDTQYF. The DNA of the CDR3 is TGTGCCAGCAGTAAACTAGCGGGAGTTTTCGATACGCAGTATTTT.

The chain combines TRBV4-2 with TRBJ2-7; 8 bases map to TRBD1. This CDR3 is built from 15 residues. J lost 0 bases, V lost 0 bases, and 1 base had no gene match. Germline lookup yields CDR1 LGHNA and CDR2 YNFKEQ. As DNA, the CDR3 is TGTGCCAGCAGCCAAGAGGGACAGGCCTCCTACGAGCAGTACTTC. Its protein is CASSQEGQASYEQYF.

The chain couples TRBV2 to TRBJ2-5, with D maybe TRBD1 (6 bases). Germline values: CDR1 SNHLY, CDR2 FYNNEI. The CDR3 runs to 17 residues. V was cut by 6 bases and J by 5 bases, with 25 bases left in between. CDR3 nucleotides: TGTGCCAGCAGAGCACGACCGGCCACAGGGTGGAAGGAGACCCAGTACTTC. It specifies CASRARPATGWKETQYF. Variable domain in full (rest from reference TRBV2 and TRBJ2-5): EPEVTQTPSHQVTQMGQEVILRCVPISNHLYFYWYRQILGQKVEFLVSFYNNEISEKSEIFDDQFSVERPDGSNFTLKIRSTKLEDSAMYFCASRARPATGWKETQYFGPGTRLLVL.

V is TRBV6-5 and J is TRBJ2-7; D is uncertain. Germline CDR1 reads MNHEY; CDR2 reads SVGAGI. The CDR3 totals 14 residues. Trimming removed 2 bases from V and 4 bases from J, with 12 bases in between. The CDR3 DNA reads as TGTGCCAGCAGTTACGGGCCTCCCGGGTACGAGCAGTACTTC. Its protein is CASSYGPPGYEQYF.

The chain uses TRBV19 and TRBJ2-3, with D perhaps given as TRBD1 or TRBD2 (5 bases each). With 1 base removed from V and 5 bases from J, the gap between germline ends came to 13 bases. The CDR3 runs to 15 residues. CDR1 is LNHDA, CDR2 SQIVND, per germline (reference sequence). CDR3 sequence (DNA): TGTGCCAGTAGTATAGGACGGGACCCAAGAGATACGCAGTATTTT. Translating it yields CASSIGRDPRDTQYF.

The CDR3 DNA is TGCGCCAGCAGTGAGGAGGTCAGTCAAGAGACCCAGTACTTC. Residues: CASSEEVSQETQYF. The rearrangement uses TRBV10-2 and TRBJ2-5; D is unresolved. V was pared by 2 bases and J by 2 bases, with 9 bases between. Germline CDR1 and CDR2: WSHSY and SAAADI. This CDR3 comprises 14 residues.

The chain uses TRBV28 and TRBJ2-3, with TRBD2 as a possible D gene (6 bases). Germline loops: CDR1 MDHEN, CDR2 SYDVKM. The V and J ends lost 7 bases and 6 bases respectively, with 11 bases between them. CDR3 length equals 12 residues. The CDR3 DNA follows: TGTGCCAGCAAGAAGGGGAGGGATACGCAGTATTTT. It yields the protein CASKKGRDTQYF.

The chain carries TRBV10-2 and TRBJ1-1; weak D call: TRBD1 (6 bases). There are 12 residues in the CDR3. Looked up from germline, CDR1 is WSHSY and CDR2 is SAAADI. The germline V and J ends were trimmed by 6 bases and 11 bases, with 16 bases remaining between them. The CDR3 DNA is TGCGCCAGCAGAGCCGGGACATCAGAGGCTTTCTTT. Amino acid sequence: CASRAGTSEAFF.

The chain has TRBV19 and TRBJ2-1, with D possibly TRBD1 on 7 matching bases. From germline, CDR1 is LNHDA and CDR2 SQIVND (reference sequence). This CDR3 has 16 residues. Trimming removed 5 bases from V and 2 bases from J, with 16 bases in between. The CDR3 protein is CASSQQGGRTYNEQFF. Here the CDR3 DNA reads TGTGCCAGTAGTCAGCAGGGGGGTAGAACCTACAATGAGCAGTTCTTC.

DNA for the CDR3: TGTGCCAGCAGCTCGCGACCCACTGAAGCTTTCTTT. Amino acid sequence: CASSSRPTEAFF. The chain combines TRBV7-8 with TRBJ1-1, with D unclear. The CDR3 runs 12 residues. V was cut by 4 bases and J by 4 bases, with 7 bases left in between. Per germline, CDR1 SGHVS and CDR2 FQNEAQ.

The J gene is TRBJ2-7, the V gene TRBV7-9; weak D call: TRBD2 (5 bases). The germline V and J ends were trimmed by 5 bases and 0 bases, with 17 bases remaining between them. Per the germline V gene, CDR1 is SEHNR and CDR2 is FQNEAQ (reference sequence). The CDR3 has 16 residues. In nucleotides, the CDR3 is TGTGCCAGCAGCGACCTTGCTAGCCCCAGCTCCTACGAGCAGTACTTC. This sequence encodes CASSDLASPSSYEQYF.

V and J are TRBV9 and TRBJ2-1; weak D call: TRBD2 (5 bases). The CDR3 has 18 amino acids. V gave up 3 bases and J gave up 0 bases, with 19 bases separating them. Per germline, CDR1 SGDLS and CDR2 YYNGEE. The CDR3 loop is CASSAGWRTASSYNEQFF. Written as DNA, the CDR3 is TGTGCCAGCAGCGCCGGGTGGAGGACCGCTAGCTCCTACAATGAGCAGTTCTTC.

There are a few counts of this clone. V gene TRBV7-7 combines with J gene TRBJ2-1; 9 bases line up with TRBD2. Looked up from germline, CDR1 is SSHAT and CDR2 is FNYEAQ (reference sequence). After removal of 1 base from V and 6 bases from J, the junction contained 4 bases not matched to a gene. This CDR3 is 15 amino acids long. The CDR3 is CASSLGETSGNEQFF. CDR3 bases: TGTGCCAGCAGCTTAGGGGAGACTAGCGGCAATGAGCAGTTCTTC.

V is TRBV7-6 and J is TRBJ2-5; D may be TRBD2 (5 bases). CDR1 and CDR2 (germline): SGHVS, FNYEAQ. V dropped 4 bases and J dropped 5 bases, with 11 bases sitting between them. This CDR3 spans 13 amino acids. CDR3 residues: CASSSTRLETQYF. CDR3 sequence (DNA): TGTGCCAGCAGCTCTACTAGGCTGGAGACCCAGTACTTC.

The rearrangement uses TRBV7-6 and TRBJ2-7, with 9 positions matching TRBD1. Looked up from germline, CDR1 is SGHVS and CDR2 is FNYEAQ. With 2 bases clipped from V and 0 bases from J, the junction kept 5 bases outside the gene matches. This CDR3 is 16 amino acids long. CDR3 sequence (DNA): TGTGCCAGCAGCTTATGGGGACAGGGAAGCTCCTACGAGCAGTACTTC. Amino acids: CASSLWGQGSSYEQYF.

The chain uses TRBV5-4 and TRBJ2-7; 10 nucleotides match TRBD1. The CDR3 covers 15 residues. Unmatched junction bases numbered 8, after V lost 4 bases and J lost 4 bases. CDR1 is SGHNT and CDR2 is YYREEE in the germline V gene (reference sequence). CDR3 bases: TGTGCCAGCAGCCTCGGGACAGGGGTTCTTTACGAGCAGTACTTC. The encoded protein is CASSLGTGVLYEQYF.

The V call is TRBV6-5, the J call TRBJ2-7, with TRBD2 identical over 8 bases. CDR1 and CDR2 (germline): MNHEY, SVGAGI. The CDR3 runs 15 residues. After removal of 6 bases from V and 6 bases from J, the junction contained 13 bases not matched to a gene. The CDR3 nucleotides are TGTGCCAGCAGGGAAAGAGCGGGAGTCCGGGCCGAGCAGTACTTC. Protein: CASRERAGVRAEQYF.

With respect to this clone: At one end the junction does not follow the germline gene, possibly because of a read error. The rearrangement uses TRBV6-5 and TRBJ1-1; D unresolved. The germline gives CDR1 MNHEY, CDR2 SVGAGI. This CDR3 has 14 residues. CDR3 nucleotide sequence: TGTGCCAGCAGTTACTCGGACGGGAACTCTGAAGCTTTCTTT. It codes for CASSYSDGNSEAFF.

This clone was observed a few times. V and J are TRBV6-5 and TRBJ1-5, with a tentative D call TRBD1 (5 bases). The CDR3 spans 15 residues. Germline V CDR1 and CDR2: MNHEY, SVGAGI. V was shortened by 0 bases and J by 7 bases, with 13 bases between the two germline ends. The CDR3 nucleotides are TGTGCCAGCAGTTACTCGGCAGGGCCTGGACAGCCCCAGCATTTT. The encoded protein is CASSYSAGPGQPQHF.

The chain couples TRBV19 to TRBJ2-7; 7 nucleotides line up with TRBD2. The CDR3 consists of 15 residues. From germline, CDR1 is LNHDA and CDR2 SQIVND (reference sequence). V trimming: 5 bases; J trimming: 3 bases; junction bases outside the gene matches: 10. The chain's CDR3 is CASSFGQGGHYEQYF. DNA of the CDR3: TGTGCCAGTAGTTTCGGTCAGGGAGGGCACTACGAGCAGTACTTC.

This clone occurred once. The chain couples TRBV28 to TRBJ2-6, with TRBD2 matching 8 bases. Per germline, CDR1 MDHEN and CDR2 SYDVKM. Unmatched junction bases numbered 6, after V lost 5 bases and J lost 0 bases. This CDR3 comprises 17 residues. The CDR3 DNA follows: TGTGCCAGCAGTACACTAGCGGAAGTCTCTGGGGCCAACGTCCTGACTTTC. It translates to CASSTLAEVSGANVLTF.

The rearrangement uses TRBV19 and TRBJ1-4, with 9 bases fitting TRBD1. CDR1 is LNHDA and CDR2 is SQIVND in the germline V gene (reference sequence). V was pared by 7 bases and J by 5 bases, with 8 bases of the junction left unmatched. CDR3 length: 15 residues. CDR3 in DNA: TGTGCCAGTACTGATCCGGGACAGGGAAATGAAAAACTGTTTTTT. This gives the protein CASTDPGQGNEKLFF.